This T cell receptor beta chain was sequenced for a study of T cells expressing NK-cell markers. TCRdb re-called the 5' RACE reads; one entry per CDR3 protein, DNA not given. This repertoire includes around 380,000 distinct CDR3 sequences. The CDR3 is 18 amino acids. Germline V gives CDR1 SEHNR, CDR2 FQNEAQ (reference sequence). The specimen was blood T cells: a sorted CD56 or NKG2C T cell subset, CD4+ or CD8+ T cells, or bulk PBMC T cells (not recorded which). The chain links TRBV7-9 to TRBJ1-3; TCRdb lists TRBD1, though no DNA is available to test this call. This sequence was found in a woman aged 50 to 65 in good health. Here the CDR3 reads CASSFPGQTAYSGNTIYF.